Following are 30 T cell receptor beta chains from one sample sequenced in a study of cytomegalovirus exposure and HLA in healthy donors. With 60 Vbeta and 13 Jbeta primers, the PCR was carried out. Measured with immunoSEQ multiplex PCR; TCRdb has only the in-frame clones, and not every one. The sample has 150,000 to 200,000 clones; approximately 80% are singletons. Sequenced material: PBMCs. The origin of the receptors is a woman aged 50 to 60 in good health and CMV-seronegative.

The CDR3 coding sequence is TGTGCCAGCAGTTTATTGGCCAGCCAGGGTGCCTCCTACGAGCAGTACTTC. It yields the protein CASSLLASQGASYEQYF. This sequence joins TRBV28 and TRBJ2-5, with D tentatively TRBD1 (5 bases). The end of the DNA aligns better with TRBJ2-7, so the J call may be wrong. The CDR3 contains 17 residues. Germline V gene sequence: CDR1 MDHEN, CDR2 SYDVKM.

This clone was counted only a few times. J is TRBJ2-3 and V is TRBV6-6, with 7 bases identical to TRBD1. V lost 6 bases to trimming and J lost 1 base; unmatched junction nucleotides: 7. The CDR3 extends over 15 amino acids. Germline V gene sequence: CDR1 MNHNY, CDR2 SVGAGI (reference sequence). CDR3 protein: CASSPGQRRTDTQYF. As DNA, the CDR3 is TGTGCCAGCAGCCCGGGACAGCGACGCACAGATACGCAGTATTTT.

This clone was detected only once. Other DNA sequences within the sample encode an identical CDR3. The V and J genes are TRBV5-1 and TRBJ1-1, with D hard to call. The CDR3 has 15 amino acids. Germline CDR1 SGHRS, CDR2 YFSETQ. V gave up 0 bases and J gave up 0 bases, with 9 bases separating them. The CDR3 DNA sequence: TGCGCCAGCAGCTTGGCCGCAGGCATGAACACTGAAGCTTTCTTT. The encoded protein is CASSLAAGMNTEAFF.

This clone was recorded a few times. The rearrangement links TRBV6-5 to TRBJ1-5; perhaps TRBD1 as D (6 bases). V was clipped by 5 bases and J by 6 bases, with 14 bases between them. The CDR3 runs 14 residues. Germline V gene data show CDR1 as MNHEY and CDR2 as SVGAGI. The CDR3 spells CASSEGEISQPQHF. The CDR3 region has the DNA TGTGCCAGCAGTGAGGGGGAAATAAGTCAGCCCCAGCATTTT.

The chain recombines TRBV29-1 with TRBJ2-7; 10 bases align to TRBD1. The trim removed 6 bases at V and 7 bases at J, leaving 9 bases unmatched. The germline V gene encodes CDR1 SQVTM and CDR2 ANQGSEA. The CDR3 has 13 residues. CDR3 amino acids: CSVAGTGVGEQYF. The CDR3 DNA sequence: TGCAGCGTCGCAGGGACAGGGGTGGGAGAGCAGTACTTC.

The chain couples TRBV28 to TRBJ2-5; tentatively, D is TRBD2 (7 bases). The V gene lost 8 bases and the J gene lost 5 bases, with 15 bases spanning the gap. Germline V gene sequence: CDR1 MDHEN, CDR2 SYDVKM. The CDR3 consists of 13 residues. The CDR3 loop is CASGGGGKETQYF. In DNA, the CDR3 is TGTGCCAGCGGGGGGGGCGGGAAGGAGACCCAGTACTTC.

The table lists this clone with a few counts. The genes are TRBV28 and TRBJ2-7, with 7 bases aligning to TRBD2. V shed 6 bases, J shed 0 bases, and the junction held 5 bases outside the gene matches. This CDR3 comprises 14 residues. Germline V CDR1 and CDR2: MDHEN, SYDVKM. The CDR3 region is CASSFPGGSYEQYF. CDR3 sequence (DNA): TGTGCCAGCAGCTTCCCGGGAGGCTCCTACGAGCAGTACTTC.

This rearrangement joins TRBV2 to TRBJ2-3; 16 bases align to TRBD2. This CDR3 has 17 residues. Germline V gene lookup returns CDR1 SNHLY and CDR2 FYNNEI. V lost 4 bases, J lost 8 bases, and 9 bases stayed unmatched. The CDR3 here is CASSAGLAGGPIGTQYF. The CDR3 DNA sequence: TGTGCCAGCAGTGCGGGACTAGCGGGGGGGCCGATAGGTACGCAGTATTTT.

CDR3 region: CSGSGGSNMNTEAFF. CDR3 coding DNA: TGCAGCGGCTCTGGGGGGTCGAACATGAACACTGAAGCTTTCTTT. The chain couples TRBV29-1 to TRBJ1-1, with a tentative D call TRBD1 (5 bases). CDR3 size: 15 residues. Germline V gene sequence: CDR1 SQVTM, CDR2 ANQGSEA. The V gene lost 7 bases and the J gene lost 0 bases, with 18 bases spanning the gap. Full variable domain (missing parts from reference TRBV29-1 and TRBJ1-1): SAVISQKPSRDICQRGTSLTIQCQVDSQVTMMFWYRQQPGQSLTLIATANQGSEATYESGFVIDKFPISRPNLTFSTLTVSNMSPEDSSIYLCSGSGGSNMNTEAFFGQGTRLTVV.

The chain employs TRBV12-5 and TRBJ2-2, with a tentative D call TRBD2 (5 bases). The germline CDR1 and CDR2 sequences are LGHNT and FRNRAP. The CDR3 has 13 amino acids. The V and J ends lost 5 bases and 8 bases respectively, with 12 bases between them. CDR3 DNA sequence: TGTGCTAGTGGTAGAGAGGGTAGAGGGGAGCTGTTTTTT. Encoded protein: CASGREGRGELFF.

This chain connects TRBV5-1 to TRBJ2-1; 8 nucleotides line up with TRBD1. Germline assignment: CDR1 SGHRS and CDR2 YFSETQ. V lost 0 bases and J lost 7; bases outside the gene matches: 6. The CDR3 consists of 15 residues. CDR3 DNA: TGCGCCAGCAGCTTGGGGCAGGGGGCGATTAATGAGCAGTTCTTC. Translating gives CASSLGQGAINEQFF.

The J gene is TRBJ1-3, the V gene TRBV11-2, with D possibly matching TRBD1 (5 bases). Trimming left V 3 bases short and J 0 bases short, with 9 bases between. CDR1 is SGHAT and CDR2 is FQNNGV in the germline V gene. The length of the CDR3 is 15 residues. CDR3 in amino acids: CASSLGGISGNTIYF. Written as DNA, the CDR3 is TGTGCCAGCAGCTTGGGGGGTATCTCTGGAAACACCATATATTTT.

This chain uses TRBV7-9 with TRBJ1-4, with 9 nucleotides matching TRBD1. The V segment lost 7 bases and the J segment 8 bases; nucleotides outside the gene matches: 8. Germline CDR1 reads SEHNR; CDR2 reads FQNEAQ (reference sequence). The CDR3 consists of 14 residues. Written as DNA, the CDR3 is TGTGCCAGCAACCCGGGACAGGGTGAGGAAAAACTGTTTTTT. Amino acids: CASNPGQGEEKLFF.

This clone has only a few counts. The chain carries TRBV28 and TRBJ2-1; 7 nucleotides match TRBD1. Unmatched junction bases numbered 2, after V lost 6 bases and J lost 9 bases. The CDR3 contains 11 residues. CDR1 and CDR2 from the germline V gene are MDHEN and SYDVKM. CDR3 DNA: TGTGCCAGCAGCCGGACAGGTGAGCAGTTCTTC. Amino acid sequence: CASSRTGEQFF.

V and J are TRBV28 and TRBJ2-5, with 9 bases fitting TRBD1. With 5 bases clipped from V and 5 bases from J, the junction kept 6 bases outside the gene matches. Germline CDR1 reads MDHEN; CDR2 reads SYDVKM. The CDR3 length is 14 residues. CDR3 in DNA: TGTGCCAGCAGTATCCCCGGGACAGGGGAGACCCAGTACTTC. It encodes CASSIPGTGETQYF.

The CDR3 region has the DNA TGTGCCAGTAGTACAGGGCGATATTCTGGAAACACCATATATTTT. Translating it yields CASSTGRYSGNTIYF. The chain is built from TRBV19 and TRBJ1-3; D is perhaps TRBD1 (5 bases). Per the germline V gene, CDR1 is LNHDA and CDR2 is SQIVND (reference sequence). The V and J ends lost 4 bases and 1 base respectively, with 11 bases between them. The CDR3 consists of 15 residues.

Regarding this clone: This sample includes further DNA sequences coding for the same CDR3. The chain is built from TRBV7-2 and TRBJ2-1; the D gene is possibly TRBD2 (6 bases). Trimming left V 0 bases short and J 3 bases short, with 6 bases between. Germline CDR1 reads SGHTA; CDR2 reads FQGNSA. The CDR3 has 14 amino acids. The CDR3, as DNA: TGTGCCAGCAGCTTAGCGGGGGGCTACAATGAGCAGTTCTTC. This gives the protein CASSLAGGYNEQFF.

A few counts support this clone. The chain recombines TRBV5-1 with TRBJ1-1, with D perhaps TRBD1 (5 bases). CDR1 is SGHRS, CDR2 YFSETQ, per germline. The CDR3 extends over 14 amino acids. V lost 4 bases, J lost 4 bases, and 14 bases lay in between. CDR3 residues: CASSPGDLSTEAFF. In DNA form, the CDR3 reads TGCGCCAGCAGCCCGGGGGACCTCTCCACTGAAGCTTTCTTT.

There are a few counts of this clone. V gene TRBV10-1 combines with J gene TRBJ2-3, with TRBD1 as a possible D gene (6 bases). The CDR3 is 15 amino acids. Germline values: CDR1 WNHNN, CDR2 SYGVQD (reference sequence). V lost 3 bases to trimming and J lost 0 bases, with 10 bases between them. CDR3 coding DNA: TGCGCCAGCAGTGAACAACAGGGCAGCACAGATACGCAGTATTTT. Encoded protein: CASSEQQGSTDTQYF.

This rearrangement joins TRBV4-1 to TRBJ1-5; unclear D gene. Trimming stripped 4 bases from V and 4 bases from J, with 8 bases between. This CDR3 spans 13 amino acids. CDR1 and CDR2 (germline): MGHRA, YSYEKL. Here the CDR3 DNA reads TGCGCCAGCAGCCCGCGTGTAAATCAGCCCCAGCATTTT. Its translation is CASSPRVNQPQHF.

The chain carries TRBV4-3 and TRBJ2-5, with D perhaps TRBD1 (5 bases). Germline CDR1 and CDR2: LGHNA and YSLEER. V was cut by 0 bases and J by 4 bases, with 15 bases left in between. The CDR3 extends over 16 amino acids. CDR3 bases: TGCGCCAGCAGCCAAGACTTCCCAGGGCCAGGAGAGACCCAGTACTTC. Translated, it gives CASSQDFPGPGETQYF.

This clone occurred once. The chain uses TRBV30 and TRBJ1-1, with 7 nucleotides matching TRBD1. This CDR3 comprises 15 residues. CDR1 and CDR2 (germline): GTSNPN, SVGIG (reference sequence). After removal of 2 bases from V and 6 bases from J, the junction contained 12 bases not matched to a gene. The chain's CDR3 is CAWSSIPGGKAEAFF. Here the CDR3 DNA reads TGTGCCTGGAGTTCTATCCCAGGGGGGAAGGCTGAAGCTTTCTTT. Looking up the rest from reference TRBV30 and TRBJ1-1 gives the full variable domain: SQTIHQWPATLVQPVGSPLSLECTVEGTSNPNLYWYRQAAGRGLQLLFYSVGIGQISSEVPQNLSASRPQDRQFILSSKKLLLSDSGFYLCAWSSIPGGKAEAFFGQGTRLTVV.

The V gene is TRBV5-4, the J gene TRBJ1-4; 9 bases match TRBD1. Trimming at V came to 4 bases and at J to 8 bases, leaving 9 bases not matched to a gene. Germline V gives CDR1 SGHNT, CDR2 YYREEE (reference sequence). The CDR3 contains 15 residues. The CDR3 DNA reads as TGTGCCAGCAGCCCCGACAGGGGGTTAGACGAAAAACTGTTTTTT. Translated: CASSPDRGLDEKLFF.

The chain is built from TRBV28 and TRBJ1-5; the match to TRBD1 covers 8 bases. From germline, CDR1 is MDHEN and CDR2 SYDVKM. The CDR3 runs 15 residues. Germline trimming cut 3 bases from V and 7 bases from J; bases unmatched to any gene: 8. CDR3 residues: CASSFQSGGGQPQHF. In nucleotides, the CDR3 is TGTGCCAGCAGTTTCCAATCAGGGGGCGGACAGCCCCAGCATTTT.

The genes are TRBV5-1 and TRBJ2-5; TRBD1 might be the D (5 bases). The CDR3 covers 15 residues. Germline loops: CDR1 SGHRS, CDR2 YFSETQ. V lost 0 bases and J 0 bases, leaving 9 bases between the germline ends. DNA of the CDR3: TGCGCCAGCAGCTTGGTGGCAGGGTACCAAGAGACCCAGTACTTC. Its translation is CASSLVAGYQETQYF. The full variable domain, completed using reference TRBV5-1 and TRBJ2-5, is KAGVTQTPRYLIKTRGQQVTLSCSPISGHRSVSWYQQTPGQGLQFLFEYFSETQRNKGNFPGRFSGRQFSNSRSEMNVSTLELGDSALYLCASSLVAGYQETQYFGPGTRLLVL.

Concerning this clone itself: The same CDR3 also results from other DNA sequences found in this sample. This chain uses TRBV10-2 with TRBJ1-6; 9 nucleotides line up with TRBD1. The CDR3 has 16 amino acids. The V gene's germline CDR1 is WSHSY and CDR2 SAAADI. After removal of 2 bases from V and 7 bases from J, the junction contained 6 bases not matched to a gene. CDR3 amino acids: CASSEGDRVFNSPLHF. In DNA, the CDR3 is TGCGCCAGCAGTGAGGGGGACAGGGTATTCAATTCACCCCTCCACTTT.

This chain links TRBV14 with TRBJ2-6; 12 bases line up with TRBD1. CDR1 and CDR2 (germline): SGHDN, FVKESK. This CDR3 is built from 19 residues. Trimming took 2 bases from V and 5 from J; bases not matched to a gene: 10. The DNA for the CDR3 is TGTGCCAGCAGCCAAAGCTCCGGGACAGGGGGCTTTCGGGCCAACGTCCTGACTTTC. Its protein is CASSQSSGTGGFRANVLTF.

The gene calls are TRBV19 and TRBJ2-6; a weak D match, TRBD1 (5 bases). V dropped 6 bases and J dropped 5 bases, with 14 bases sitting between them. Germline V CDR1 and CDR2: LNHDA, SQIVND (reference sequence). The CDR3 consists of 15 residues. CDR3 bases: TGTGCCAGTAGCAGAGCAGGGTACTGGGCCAACGTCCTGACTTTC. Translation gives CASSRAGYWANVLTF.

The chain joins TRBV28 to TRBJ2-7; perhaps TRBD2 as D (6 bases). CDR1 is MDHEN, CDR2 SYDVKM, per germline. The CDR3 consists of 12 residues. V gave up 4 bases and J gave up 4 bases, with 8 bases separating them. CDR3 sequence (DNA): TGTGCCAGCAGTTCGGGGGTATACGAGCAGTACTTC. This translates into CASSSGVYEQYF.

J is TRBJ2-1 and V is TRBV7-6, with 11 bases matching TRBD2. This CDR3 is built from 15 residues. Trimming removed 3 bases from V and 9 bases from J; junction bases left unmatched: 7. Per the germline V gene, CDR1 is SGHVS and CDR2 is FNYEAQ. CDR3 region: CASSLGSGGAGEQFF. CDR3 in DNA: TGTGCCAGCAGCTTGGGTAGCGGGGGGGCTGGTGAGCAGTTCTTC.